This T cell receptor beta chain stems from a study of T cell responses to AZD1222 COVID-19 vaccine (dated by TCRdb to 2020 to 2022). A note on the overall study: AZD1222 recipients whose second dose came at about 4 weeks and those whose second dose came at about 12 weeks were combined into one group, since spike-specific TCR depth and breadth did not differ between the two schedules. TCR sequencing covered 230 or so trial participants: about 210 given two doses of AZD1222 and 26 given two doses of MenACWY control vaccine. Trial participants were enrolled by age into subgroups of 18-55, 56-69 and 70-plus years, and about 150, 27 and 61 TCR-sequenced participants, respectively, were included in these subgroups. General findings and caveats noted by the study authors: Because no samples from the day 14 peak response were available, repertoires could be characterized only after the peak T cell response. Reportedly, almost half of the unique spike-specific TCRs recognized epitopes lying outside the regions that are mutated in the B.1.351 and B.1.1.7 variants. The vaccine-associated CD4 TCRs covered the entire spike protein, and the dominant responses fell in regions 160-218 and 743-854. The 56-69-year group was small, and its depth increase did not reach significance, likely because of low power. Participants were mostly white British, with more females than males. The authors suggested clonal diversity may have been underestimated. Spike-specific TCR breadth and depth rose significantly after two AZD1222 doses compared with day 0 and with MenACWY recipients. Only six AZD1222 recipients were SARS-CoV-2 seropositive at baseline, limiting conclusions about previously exposed vaccinees.

The CDR3 regions of human TCRbeta chains were analyzed by immunosequencing. From the authors' description of their analysis: TCRs in the repertoires were compared against a reference library of SARS-CoV-2-specific TCRs that had been generated with the MIRA antigen-specificity platform. Breadth was defined as the fraction of unique TCRs that were SARS-CoV-2-associated, and depth was defined as the fraction of total T cells that were SARS-CoV-2-associated. Using the MIRA data, each spike-specific TCR was mapped to the spike region that the TCR reacts to and placed in a CD4 or CD8 class. Log10-transformed breadth and depth values were compared by one-way ANOVA with Sidak's multiple comparisons tests. TCRdb took this table from immuneACCESS and kept in-frame rearrangements with V and J called. Such tables lack part of the clones; where checked against another copy, unresolved V genes explain under half of the gap, and the rest is unexplained. V and J calls and clone size follow that table, whereas D and trimming were derived from the DNA. Here the sample has roughly 50,000 clones; about 90% occur a single time. The ten top clones hold roughly 1.9% of the sample.

What the time point label conveys for this sample: baseline before first vaccination. The vaccinee samples were drawn from two UK trials, COV001 and COV002, one of which was a single-blind randomized controlled phase 2/3 trial testing AZD1222 (ChAdOx1 nCoV-19) in healthy adults. Trial participant PBMC samples were collected at day 0 and day 28 after the second dose for TCRbeta chain sequencing. Concerning this clone: Its antigen specificity is not known. No base quality values were provided; no much bigger clone lies one nucleotide off.

Trimming takes 8 bases off V and 6 bases off J; junction bases not matched to a gene: 13. The cysteine opens and the phenylalanine closes a CDR3 of 16 amino acids. The retained sequence is limited to the CDR3, 48 bases, with the frame set at the first base. Sequences LNHDA (CDR1) and SQIVND (CDR2) are obtained from the germline V gene (reference sequence). The chain is assembled from TRBV19 and TRBJ2-1; TRBD2 lines up with 10 middle nucleotides. The sample here was peripheral blood, taken on day 0 of AZD1222 vaccination. The clonotype was recovered from an adult in good health. The CDR3 protein sequence reads: CASEPIRTSGANEQFF. The base sequence is TGTGCCAGTGAACCTATCCGGACTAGCGGAGCCAATGAGCAGTTCTTC.